This T cell receptor (beta chain) is drawn from a study of early T cells in non-severe SARS-CoV-2 infection. Whole-study context: Sequencing input comprised bulk RNA from unsorted whole blood; chain pairing was not available. General study results and limits: VDJdb matching skewed toward anti-spike CD8 responses, missing private and CD4 specificities.

This clonotype turned up a few times. Its antigen is unidentified. The junction and the germline gene differ at one end; a read error may be behind it. The CDR3 extends over 15 amino acids. Germline-derived CDR1 and CDR2 are SEHNR and FQNEAQ (reference sequence). Attachment of unique molecular identifiers to individual cDNA molecules was performed. TCRdb re-analysed the 5' RACE reads in MiXCR, keeping a single row per CDR3 protein. Of about 100,000 distinct CDR3 sequences listed, about an eighth are singletons. The J gene is TRBJ2-2, the V gene TRBV7-9; TRBD2 agrees at 7 bases. Input material: whole blood. This receptor was obtained from an adult who was a healthcare worker with PCR-confirmed SARS-CoV-2 infection or an uninfected control (not recorded which). The DNA for the CDR3 is TGTGCCAGCAGCAACCCCGGGAGGAACACCGGGGAGCTTTTTTTT. As protein: CASSNPGRNTGELFF.